The 19 T cell receptor beta chains reported below all come from one sample, sequenced in a study of shared clonotypes between healthy human individuals. TCRdb keeps only in-frame clones here, not all; method: immunoSEQ multiplex PCR. The sample shows millions of clones, less than 95% of them seen only once. As defined, naive CD8 cells were CD45RO-negative and positively selected for CCR7, with terminally differentiated effector memory CD45RA+ cells excluded. Input material: naive CD8+ T cells sorted from blood. The receptors shown here come from a man aged 18 to 29 in good health.

The V gene is TRBV10-1, the J gene TRBJ2-1, with 8 bases aligning to TRBD2. V lost 3 bases, J lost 6 bases, and 4 bases stayed unmatched. Germline V lookup: CDR1 WNHNN, CDR2 SYGVQD (reference sequence). The CDR3 is 14 amino acids. CDR3 nucleotides: TGCGCCAGCAGTGATAGCGGGGATTCCAATGAGCAGTTCTTC. It is translated as CASSDSGDSNEQFF.

A word on this clone: The same CDR3 is also encoded by other DNA sequences in this sample. The chain uses TRBV27 and TRBJ2-5; D may correspond to TRBD1 or TRBD2 (5 bases each). Deletions cut 0 bases from V and 1 base from J, with 6 bases between. Per the germline V gene, CDR1 is MNHEY and CDR2 is SMNVEV (reference sequence). This CDR3 has 14 amino acids. CDR3 amino acids: CASSLSGAQETQYF. The CDR3 DNA reads TGTGCCAGCAGTTTATCCGGGGCCCAAGAGACCCAGTACTTC.

The chain combines TRBV9 with TRBJ2-1; D is possibly TRBD2 (6 bases). The germline V gene encodes CDR1 SGDLS and CDR2 YYNGEE. This CDR3 comprises 17 residues. V dropped 2 bases and J dropped 1 base, with 16 bases sitting between them. The CDR3 DNA sequence: TGTGCCAGCAGCGTCGCCGGGAGTTCAGGGTCCTACAATGAGCAGTTCTTC. This encodes CASSVAGSSGSYNEQFF. Filled out from reference TRBV9 and TRBJ2-1, the complete variable domain reads DSGVTQTPKHLITATGQRVTLRCSPRSGDLSVYWYQQSLDQGLQFLIQYYNGEERAKGNILERFSAQQFPDLHSELNLSSLELGDSALYFCASSVAGSSGSYNEQFFGPGTRLTVL.

The chain is built from TRBV2 and TRBJ2-7; 10 nucleotides agree with TRBD2. This CDR3 region has 16 residues. Per germline, CDR1 SNHLY and CDR2 FYNNEI. V was pared by 6 bases and J by 7 bases, with 15 bases of the junction left unmatched. Written as DNA, the CDR3 is TGTGCCAGCAGCGTCTTAACCGGGACTAGCGAGGATGAGCAGTACTTC. Translation gives CASSVLTGTSEDEQYF.

The chain couples TRBV5-4 to TRBJ2-7; TRBD1 aligns across 9 bases. The length of the CDR3 is 17 residues. Germline CDR1 is SGHNT and CDR2 is YYREEE (reference sequence). Trimming at V came to 0 bases and at J to 6 bases, leaving 13 bases not matched to a gene. CDR3 loop: CASSLAAGTGKFGEQYF. In DNA form, the CDR3 reads TGTGCCAGCAGCTTGGCCGCAGGGACAGGGAAGTTCGGCGAGCAGTACTTC. Full variable domain (missing parts from reference TRBV5-4 and TRBJ2-7): ETGVTQSPTHLIKTRGQQVTLRCSSQSGHNTVSWYQQALGQGPQFIFQYYREEENGRGNFPPRFSGLQFPNYSSELNVNALELDDSALYLCASSLAAGTGKFGEQYFGPGTRLTVT.

The V and J genes are TRBV5-1 and TRBJ2-2, with TRBD2 matching 12 bases. CDR3 length equals 15 residues. J was trimmed by 5 bases and V by 3 bases; bases with no gene match: 2. Germline CDR1 is SGHRS and CDR2 is YFSETQ. The CDR3 loop is CASSSTSGGTGELFF. CDR3 bases: TGCGCCAGCAGCTCGACTAGCGGGGGTACCGGGGAGCTGTTTTTT.

The table lists this clone with a few counts. V and J are TRBV5-1 and TRBJ1-2, with 7 bases identical to TRBD1. Looked up from germline, CDR1 is SGHRS and CDR2 is YFSETQ. This CDR3 comprises 13 residues. The V and J ends lost 2 bases and 3 bases, in that order; junction bases with no gene match: 1. The CDR3 is CASSFGTDYGYTF. The CDR3 DNA follows: TGCGCCAGCAGCTTCGGGACAGACTATGGCTACACCTTC.

The rearrangement joins TRBV7-9 to TRBJ2-7; 7 nucleotides align to TRBD1. The CDR3 is 15 amino acids. Germline CDR1 and CDR2: SEHNR and FQNEAQ (reference sequence). Losses at the gene ends were 5 bases for V and 0 bases for J; bases not matched to a gene: 7. The CDR3 loop reads CASSPTGSSSYEQYF. The CDR3 DNA reads TGTGCCAGCAGCCCGACAGGGTCCTCCTCCTACGAGCAGTACTTC.

V gene TRBV27 combines with J gene TRBJ1-1, with D possibly TRBD1 on 5 matching bases. Trimming left V 6 bases short and J 3 bases short, with 26 bases between. CDR3 size: 18 residues. Germline CDR1 is MNHEY and CDR2 is SMNVEV (reference sequence). CDR3 sequence (DNA): TGTGCCAGCAGACCCCCTCCCCCGTACGGGGCCTTCTACACTGAAGCTTTCTTT. It encodes CASRPPPPYGAFYTEAFF.

V usage is TRBV6-4 and J usage is TRBJ1-5, with no clear D. Trimming took 6 bases from V and 3 from J, leaving 12 bases between them. The CDR3 contains 14 residues. Germline values: CDR1 MRHNA, CDR2 SNTAGT. CDR3 DNA: TGTGCCAGCAGGACCCGACGGGACAATCAGCCCCAGCATTTT. It is translated as CASRTRRDNQPQHF.

The chain recombines TRBV30 with TRBJ1-3; tentative D call: TRBD1 (5 bases). Trimming left V 3 bases short and J 5 bases short, with 14 bases between. The CDR3 loop spans 14 amino acids. Germline-derived CDR1 and CDR2 are GTSNPN and SVGIG (reference sequence). CDR3 coding DNA: TGTGCCTGGAGCCTAGGGGCAGGCAGAAACACCATATATTTT. Protein: CAWSLGAGRNTIYF. The full variable domain, rest sourced from reference TRBV30 and TRBJ1-3, is SQTIHQWPATLVQPVGSPLSLECTVEGTSNPNLYWYRQAAGRGLQLLFYSVGIGQISSEVPQNLSASRPQDRQFILSSKKLLLSDSGFYLCAWSLGAGRNTIYFGEGSWLTVV.

This clone has only one observation. The chain is built from TRBV2 and TRBJ2-1; D possibly corresponds to TRBD1 (5 bases). Between the trimmed V and J ends, which lost 5 bases and 4 bases, there was a span of 12 bases. Germline V gene lookup returns CDR1 SNHLY and CDR2 FYNNEI. This CDR3 is built from 14 residues. The DNA for the CDR3 is TGTGCCAGCAGTCAGAATCAGGGATACAATGAGCAGTTCTTC. Translating gives CASSQNQGYNEQFF.

The V call is TRBV28, the J call TRBJ2-3; D not resolved. The germline CDR1 and CDR2 sequences are MDHEN and SYDVKM. Trimming removed 8 bases from V and 0 bases from J, with 15 bases in between. The CDR3 spans 15 residues. This CDR3 is CASQKIESSTDTQYF. In DNA, the CDR3 is TGTGCCAGCCAGAAGATCGAATCTAGCACAGATACGCAGTATTTT.

This rearrangement joins TRBV10-3 to TRBJ1-4; possibly TRBD1 for D (6 bases). The CDR3 is 15 amino acids. Germline V gives CDR1 ENHRY, CDR2 SYGVKD. Between the trimmed V and J ends, which lost 9 bases and 7 bases, there was a span of 21 bases. Written as DNA, the CDR3 is TGTGCCATTGATGGGGTTGGGACACACACTGAAAAACTGTTTTTT. This sequence encodes CAIDGVGTHTEKLFF.

This rearrangement joins TRBV4-1 to TRBJ2-1, with 12 bases aligning to TRBD2. V gave up 2 bases and J gave up 8 bases; unmatched junction bases: 4. This CDR3 spans 15 amino acids. The germline CDR1 and CDR2 sequences are MGHRA and YSYEKL. The CDR3 region is CASSQRLAGDDEQFF. CDR3 bases: TGCGCCAGCAGCCAACGACTAGCGGGGGACGATGAGCAGTTCTTC.

The CDR3 DNA reads as TGCAGCGTTGTGGTAGCGCCGATGTGGCAGTACTTC. This gives the protein CSVVVAPMWQYF. The chain has TRBV29-1 and TRBJ2-7; D is perhaps TRBD2 (5 bases). V was trimmed by 4 bases and J by 9 bases, leaving 16 bases between them. CDR3 length: 12 residues. The germline V gene has CDR1 SQVTM and CDR2 ANQGSEA.

A word on this clone: Other DNA sequences in this specimen translate into the identical CDR3. The V and J genes are TRBV11-3 and TRBJ2-5; a weak D match, TRBD1 (6 bases). Trimming took 5 bases from V and 2 from J, leaving 9 bases between them. The CDR3 spans 13 residues. Per the germline V gene, CDR1 is SGHNT and CDR2 is YENEEA. CDR3 sequence (DNA): TGTGCCAGCAGCCCCAGGGGACAAGAGACCCAGTACTTC. Encoded protein: CASSPRGQETQYF.

The rearrangement uses TRBV7-8 and TRBJ2-5, with 7 bases that match TRBD1. After removal of 5 bases from V and 2 bases from J, the junction contained 8 bases not matched to a gene. The germline V gene has CDR1 SGHVS and CDR2 FQNEAQ. There are 15 residues in the CDR3. The CDR3 region has the DNA TGTGCCAGCAGCACACCCGAGGACAGGCAAGAGACCCAGTACTTC. Amino acid sequence: CASSTPEDRQETQYF.

On this clone itself: The sample has other DNA sequences that encode this CDR3 too. The chain couples TRBV7-9 to TRBJ2-1; D is unclear. The V and J ends lost 3 bases and 0 bases respectively, with 6 bases between them. Germline loops: CDR1 SEHNR, CDR2 FQNEAQ (reference sequence). This CDR3 has 14 amino acids. The CDR3 region has the DNA TGTGCCAGCAGCTTCAGGAGCTCCTACAATGAGCAGTTCTTC. Translated, it gives CASSFRSSYNEQFF.